These T cell receptor beta chains were read from a single sample in a study of Ad26.COV2.S vaccination and SARS-CoV-2 variants. The repertoire was sequenced with immunoSEQ multiplex PCR; TCRdb's copy has only in-frame clones and lacks some. There are about 410,000 clones in the sample; 70% to 90% occur only once, and 3% to 4.5% lies in the top ten. Source: peripheral blood, taken in a trial of Ad26.COV2.S vaccine versus placebo. These receptors were obtained from a person between 18 and 59 years old who received the Ad26.COV2.S COVID-19 vaccine or a placebo. Both conserved end residues are part of each CDR3. D genes are given only for firm matches. Clone size is not always given. Where it is, it says once, few, many or a class for expanded clones.

CDR3,DNA,size,V,D,J
CASSPEGGSTEAFF,TGCGCCAGCAGCCCCGAGGGGGGGAGCACTGAAGCTTTCTTT,NA,TRBV5-1,NA,TRBJ1-1
CASSPGGYGYTF,TGTGCCAGTAGTCCGGGTGGTTATGGCTACACCTTC,once,TRBV19,NA,TRBJ1-2
CASSADGKGMALHF,TGTGCCAGCAGTGCGGACGGCAAAGGAATGGCCCTCCACTTT,NA,TRBV2,NA,TRBJ1-6
CAWSVKDTQYF,TGTGCCTGGAGTGTTAAAGATACGCAGTATTTT,NA,TRBV30,NA,TRBJ2-3
CASSQGAQGGRPKLFF,TGCGCCAGCAGCCAAGGTGCACAGGGGGGCCGCCCAAAACTGTTTTTT,NA,TRBV4-1,TRBD1,TRBJ1-4
CASSLLGLRGENTDTQYF,TGTGCCAGCAGCTTACTAGGGTTGCGGGGGGAAAACACAGATACGCAGTATTTT,NA,TRBV13,TRBD2,TRBJ2-3
CASSMRGQNIQYF,TGTGCCAGCAGTATGAGGGGGCAAAACATTCAGTACTTC,NA,TRBV12-3/TRBV12-4,TRBD1,TRBJ2-4
CASSSAARDTSYEQYF,TGCGCCAGCAGCTCGGCCGCTCGGGACACCTCCTACGAGCAGTACTTC,NA,TRBV5-1,NA,TRBJ2-7
CASSGGTYEQYF,TGTGCCAGCAGCGGCGGGACCTACGAGCAGTACTTC,NA,TRBV7-9,NA,TRBJ2-7
CASRDSPGQNTEAFF,TGTGCCAGCCGAGACTCACCGGGACAAAACACTGAAGCTTTCTTT,NA,TRBV19,NA,TRBJ1-1
CASSQGWVDPTEQFF,TGCGCCAGCAGCCAAGGATGGGTGGACCCGACAGAGCAGTTCTTC,many,TRBV4-3,NA,TRBJ2-1
CASSQGTGNTEAFF,TGTGCCAGCAGCCAGGGGACGGGGAACACTGAAGCTTTCTTT,few,TRBV3-1/TRBV3-2,NA,TRBJ1-1
CASSQSYEQYF,TGTGCCAGCAGTCAAAGTTACGAGCAGTACTTC,NA,TRBV6-2/TRBV6-3,NA,TRBJ2-7
CASSYSFSHHEQYF,TGTGCCAGCAGTTACTCGTTTTCACACCATGAGCAGTACTTC,NA,TRBV6-5,NA,TRBJ2-7
CASSLAPGAHYGYTF,TGCGCCAGCAGCTTAGCCCCAGGGGCTCACTATGGCTACACCTTC,NA,TRBV5-1,NA,TRBJ1-2
CASSLASVGGSPLHF,TGTGCCAGCAGCTTAGCCTCCGTGGGGGGTTCACCCCTCCACTTT,NA,TRBV7-2,NA,TRBJ1-6
CASSWGQGVNIQYF,TGTGCCAGCAGTTGGGGACAGGGAGTGAACATTCAGTACTTC,NA,TRBV27,TRBD1,TRBJ2-4
CASSLEGGPYEQYF,TGTGCCAGCAGCTTAGAGGGAGGGCCCTACGAGCAGTACTTC,NA,TRBV7-9,TRBD2,TRBJ2-7
CASSHPSRAKNTEAFF,TGTGCCAGTAGCCACCCCAGCCGGGCGAAGAACACTGAAGCTTTCTTT,NA,TRBV19,NA,TRBJ1-1
CASSPLGQMNTEAFF,TGTGCCAGCTCACCCCTCGGGCAGATGAACACTGAAGCTTTCTTT,NA,TRBV18,NA,TRBJ1-1
CASSLEDRAEKLFF,TGCGCCAGCAGCTTGGAGGACAGGGCTGAAAAACTGTTTTTT,NA,TRBV5-1,TRBD1,TRBJ1-4
CASSPTGYEQYF,TGTGCCAGCAGTCCGACAGGATACGAGCAGTACTTC,NA,TRBV6-5,NA,TRBJ2-7
CASCRGESTEAFF,TGCGCCAGCTGTCGGGGTGAGAGCACTGAAGCTTTCTTT,NA,TRBV5-1,NA,TRBJ1-1
CASSEGQGGTDTQYF,TGTGCCAGCAGTGAGGGACAGGGAGGAACAGATACGCAGTATTTT,once,TRBV6-1,TRBD1,TRBJ2-3
CASSRGRTDTQYF,TGTGCCAGTAGTAGGGGACGCACAGATACGCAGTATTTT,NA,TRBV19,NA,TRBJ2-3
CASSQAQGSDEQYF,TGCGCCAGCAGCCAAGCCCAGGGGAGCGACGAGCAGTACTTC,NA,TRBV4-1,NA,TRBJ2-7
CASSWTTGLSEAFF,TGTGCCAGCAGCTGGACAACAGGGTTGTCTGAAGCTTTCTTT,NA,TRBV5-6,NA,TRBJ1-1
CASSLGDPRGPPNEQFF,TGTGCCAGCAGCTTGGGAGACCCAAGAGGGCCCCCCAATGAGCAGTTCTTC,once,TRBV7-6,NA,TRBJ2-1
CASAQAGGDNEQFF,TGTGCCAGTGCCCAGGCGGGGGGGGACAATGAGCAGTTCTTC,NA,TRBV19,TRBD2,TRBJ2-1
CASSQNSGGTEAFF,TGTGCCAGCAGTCAAAACTCAGGGGGCACTGAAGCTTTCTTT,NA,TRBV6-5,TRBD1,TRBJ1-1
CATSDRGQGTDTQYF,TGTGCCACCAGCGACCGGGGACAGGGAACAGATACGCAGTATTTT,NA,TRBV24-1,TRBD1,TRBJ2-3
CASKFGTSDTGELFF,TGCGCCAGCAAGTTTGGGACTAGCGACACCGGGGAGCTGTTTTTT,NA,TRBV5-1,TRBD2,TRBJ2-2
CAISGGDRSDTQYF,TGTGCCATCAGTGGGGGTGATCGGTCAGATACGCAGTATTTT,NA,TRBV10-3,NA,TRBJ2-3
CASSSSSVKGLSGNTIYF,TGTGCCAGCTCATCTTCTAGCGTCAAGGGGCTCTCTGGAAACACCATATATTTT,NA,TRBV18,NA,TRBJ1-3
CASSQTGTSLETQYF,TGCGCCAGCAGCCAGACCGGGACTAGCCTGGAGACCCAGTACTTC,NA,TRBV4-1,TRBD2,TRBJ2-5
CASSQEAVGNTIYF,TGTGCCAGCAGCCAAGAAGCAGTCGGAAACACCATATATTTT,NA,TRBV4-2,NA,TRBJ1-3
CASGPDRFTGEAFF,TGTGCCAGCGGCCCTGACAGGTTCACGGGTGAAGCTTTCTTT,NA,TRBV7-9,NA,TRBJ1-1
CAWRQGHGGNTEAFF,TGTGCCTGGAGACAAGGTCACGGAGGGAACACTGAAGCTTTCTTT,NA,TRBV30,NA,TRBJ1-1
CASSGDRGISGNTIYF,TGTGCCAGCAGCGGGGACAGGGGTATCTCTGGAAACACCATATATTTT,NA,TRBV9,TRBD1,TRBJ1-3
CASSYSKSDSAFF,TGTGCCAGCAGTTACTCGAAATCGGATAGTGCTTTCTTT,NA,TRBV6-5,NA,TRBJ1-1
CASSHHNLAGGITDTQYF,TGTGCCAGCAGCCACCACAATTTAGCGGGGGGCATCACAGATACGCAGTATTTT,NA,TRBV7-8,TRBD2,TRBJ2-3
CASSIVAGLNTEAFF,TGTGCCAGTAGTATAGTGGCAGGGTTGAACACTGAAGCTTTCTTT,NA,TRBV19,NA,TRBJ1-1
CASSAGTRETQYF,TGTGCCAGCAGCGCCGGGACTAGGGAGACCCAGTACTTC,NA,TRBV6-5,TRBD2,TRBJ2-5
CASSRGGPYSNQPQHF,TGTGCCAGCAGCCGCGGGGGGCCCTATAGCAATCAGCCCCAGCATTTT,NA,TRBV13,NA,TRBJ1-5
CASSIGKGPTDTQYF,TGTGCCAGTAGTATAGGAAAAGGCCCCACAGATACGCAGTATTTT,NA,TRBV19,NA,TRBJ2-3
CASSQPTSLGTDTQYF,TGTGCCAGCAGCCAACCGACTAGTCTGGGCACAGATACGCAGTATTTT,NA,TRBV3-1/TRBV3-2,NA,TRBJ2-3
CASSLSGAQYF,TGTGCCAGCAGCTTGAGCGGGGCGCAGTATTTT,NA,TRBV5-8,TRBD2,TRBJ2-3